The table lists the clone carrying this T cell receptor (beta chain) with a few counts. Its antigen is unknown. This sample stems from a study of Graves' ophthalmopathy and Graves' hyperthyroidism. Study overall: Peripheral blood samples were taken at initial diagnosis, before any treatment. Findings and limits, study-wide: The majority of expanded thyroid clonotypes above 0.001 frequency also occurred in blood.

Under 3 months in duration, the ophthalmopathy in affected donors had moderate-to-severe activity, CAS ≥3 and NOSPECS ≥4. In this cohort, patients with other autoimmune diseases, uncontrolled infections, pregnancy or lactation were excluded. Transcripts of RNA were the source for amplifying TCR beta CDR3 regions. RT-PCR in the first round used HTBI primers; a second-round multiplex PCR followed. TCRdb used MiXCR to reprocess the multiplex PCR reads, holding one entry per CDR3 protein. The sample shows under 200,000 distinct CDR3 sequences, around two fifths of them seen only once. The receptor was isolated from a woman in her thirties or forties with Graves' ophthalmopathy. Sequenced sample: peripheral blood.

The CDR3 is CAGQRTENTEAFF. DNA for the CDR3: TGTGCCGGCCAGAGGACCGAGAACACTGAAGCTTTCTTT. The chain couples TRBV6-2 or TRBV6-3 to TRBJ1-1; D is uncertain. The germline CDR1 and CDR2 sequences are MNHEY and SVGEGT. Trimming shortened V by 11 bases and J by 1 base, and 14 bases separated the two germline ends. The CDR3 has 13 residues.